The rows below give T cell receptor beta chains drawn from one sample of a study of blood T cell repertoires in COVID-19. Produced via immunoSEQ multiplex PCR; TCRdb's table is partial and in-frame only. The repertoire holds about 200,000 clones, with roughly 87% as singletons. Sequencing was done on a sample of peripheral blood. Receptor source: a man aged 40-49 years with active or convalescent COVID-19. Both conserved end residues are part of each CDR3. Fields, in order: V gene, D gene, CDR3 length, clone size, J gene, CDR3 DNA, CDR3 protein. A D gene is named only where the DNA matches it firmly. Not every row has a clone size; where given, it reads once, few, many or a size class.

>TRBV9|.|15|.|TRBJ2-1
TGTGCCAGCAGCGTAGCATCACAGACCTACAATGAGCAGTTCTTC
CASSVASQTYNEQFF
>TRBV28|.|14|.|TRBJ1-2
TGTGCCAGCAGTTTATTCCGGGGGAGTGGTGGCTACACCTTC
CASSLFRGSGGYTF
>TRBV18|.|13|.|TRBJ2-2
TGTGCCAGCTCTTTACAGGGCACCGGGGAGCTGTTTTTT
CASSLQGTGELFF
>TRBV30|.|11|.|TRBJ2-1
TGTGCCTGGAGTGAGAGGGATGAGCAGTTCTTC
CAWSERDEQFF
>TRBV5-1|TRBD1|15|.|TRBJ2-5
TGCGCCAGCAGCCGGGGACAGGGGGTGATGGAGACCCAGTACTTC
CASSRGQGVMETQYF
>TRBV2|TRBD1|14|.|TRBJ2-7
TGTGCCAGCAGAGAGAACAGGGGGCCCTACGAGCAGTACTTC
CASRENRGPYEQYF
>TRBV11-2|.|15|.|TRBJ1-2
TGTGCCAGCAGCTTACAGCCCCAGGGAGGTTATGGCTACACCTTC
CASSLQPQGGYGYTF
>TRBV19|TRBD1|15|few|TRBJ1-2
TGTGCCACAACCCCCGACAGGGGCCATTTCTATGGCTACACCTTC
CATTPDRGHFYGYTF
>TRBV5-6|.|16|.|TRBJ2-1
TGTGCCAGCAGCTTGGGCCTCTCCCAGGGATTCAATGAGCAGTTCTTC
CASSLGLSQGFNEQFF
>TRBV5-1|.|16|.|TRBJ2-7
TGCGCCAGCAGCTTGGGATTGGGCCGGGATTATCTCGAGCAGTACTTC
CASSLGLGRDYLEQYF
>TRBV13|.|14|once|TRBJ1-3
TGTGCCAGCGGAAAAGAGGTGTGGGGAAACACCATATATTTT
CASGKEVWGNTIYF
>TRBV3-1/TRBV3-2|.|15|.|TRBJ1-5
TGTGCCAGCAGCCAAGGTGGGCAAGACAATCAGCCCCAGCATTTT
CASSQGGQDNQPQHF
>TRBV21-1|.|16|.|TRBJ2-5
TGTGCCAGCAGCAAAGTACCGGGACAGGGGCAAGAGACCCAGTACTTC
CASSKVPGQGQETQYF
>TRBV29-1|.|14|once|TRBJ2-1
TGCAGCGTTGAAGGGGGAGGGGGCTACAATGAGCAGTTCTTC
CSVEGGGGYNEQFF
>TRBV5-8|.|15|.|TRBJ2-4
TGTGCCAGCAGCCCTCTAGGACTGGGCCTAAACATTCAGTACTTC
CASSPLGLGLNIQYF
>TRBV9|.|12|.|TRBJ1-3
TGTGCCAGCAACCTCCTGGCAGGTACCATATATTTT
CASNLLAGTIYF
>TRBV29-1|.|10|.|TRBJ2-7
TGCAGCGCCGTCCACAGGGAGCAGTACTTC
CSAVHREQYF
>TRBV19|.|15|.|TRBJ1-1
TGTGCCAGTAGTATGTGGGGAGGCACGAACACTGAAGCTTTCTTT
CASSMWGGTNTEAFF
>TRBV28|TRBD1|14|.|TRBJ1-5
TGTGCCGGGAGGAAGACAGGGGTAGAGCAGCCCCAGCATTTT
CAGRKTGVEQPQHF
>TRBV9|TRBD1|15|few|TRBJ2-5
TGTGCCAGCAGCGTGACAGGGGCCCCCCAAGAGACCCAGTACTTC
CASSVTGAPQETQYF
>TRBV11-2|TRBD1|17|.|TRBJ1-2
TGTGCCAGCAGCCCGACCCTTGGACAGGGAGTACACTATGGCTACACCTTC
CASSPTLGQGVHYGYTF
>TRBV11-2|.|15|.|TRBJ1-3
TGTGCCAGCAGCTTAGAGGGAGTGACTGGAAACACCATATATTTT
CASSLEGVTGNTIYF
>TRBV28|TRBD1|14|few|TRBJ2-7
TGTGCCAGCACCAACGGGGGACAGGTCGGCGAGCAGTACTTC
CASTNGGQVGEQYF
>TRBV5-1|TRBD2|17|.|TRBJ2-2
TGCGCCAGCAGCCCTACTAGCGGGGGGTCCGGCACCGGGGAGCTGTTTTTT
CASSPTSGGSGTGELFF
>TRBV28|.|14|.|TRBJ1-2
TGTGCCAGCAGTTTATACTCGGGATTCTATGGCTACACCTTC
CASSLYSGFYGYTF
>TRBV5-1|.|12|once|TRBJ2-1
TGCGCCAGCAGCTTGGTAGACAATGAGCAGTTCTTC
CASSLVDNEQFF
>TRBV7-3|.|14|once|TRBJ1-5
TGTGCCAGCAGCTCGGGGACATATGGTCAGCCCCAGCATTTT
CASSSGTYGQPQHF
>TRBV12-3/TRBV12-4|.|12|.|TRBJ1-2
TGTGCCAGCAGTTTGATAGACAGATCCTACACCTTC
CASSLIDRSYTF
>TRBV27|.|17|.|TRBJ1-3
TGTGCCAGCAGTTTATCGGGGGGATTTAGCTCTGGAAACACCATATATTTT
CASSLSGGFSSGNTIYF
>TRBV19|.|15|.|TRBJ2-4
TGTGCCAGTAGTAACGCGCTGAAAAACGGGAACATTCAGTACTTC
CASSNALKNGNIQYF
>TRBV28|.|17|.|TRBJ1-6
TGTGCCAGCAGTTTATCGGCAGGTCGCTCCTATAATTCACCCCTCCACTTT
CASSLSAGRSYNSPLHF
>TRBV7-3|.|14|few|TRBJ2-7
TGTGCCAGCAGCTTAACTGGCAGGAGCGGCGAGCAGTACTTC
CASSLTGRSGEQYF
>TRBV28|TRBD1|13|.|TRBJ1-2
TGTGCCAGCAGGATTGACAGGGACTATGGCTACACCTTC
CASRIDRDYGYTF
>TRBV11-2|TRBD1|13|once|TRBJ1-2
TGTGCCAGCGGGACAGTCCGGGACTATGGCTACACCTTC
CASGTVRDYGYTF
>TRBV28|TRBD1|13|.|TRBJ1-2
TGTGCCAGCAGGGATCCAGGGGGCGGGGGCTACACCTTC
CASRDPGGGGYTF